This TCR beta chain is drawn from a study of metastatic and nonmetastatic thyroid tumors. No patient had received any treatment before thyroid surgery. Using MiXCR, TCRdb re-called clones from the PCR reads. Here the sample spans about 18,000 clones, about 34% being singletons. Per germline, CDR1 SGHRS and CDR2 YFSETQ. V was pared by 0 bases and J by 7 bases, with 11 bases between. The CDR3 is made up of 14 amino acids. By frequency in the sample, this clone is medium-sized. The genes are TRBV5-1 and TRBJ2-1, with D hard to call. The clonotype originates from a female donor with papillary thyroid cancer or a benign thyroid nodule (not recorded which). Some clones in this sample may be carry-over from other donors' samples. What was sequenced was tumor tissue. The CDR3 is CASSLEGLGNEQFF. The CDR3 nucleotides read TGCGCCAGCAGCTTGGAAGGGTTGGGTAATGAGCAGTTCTTC.